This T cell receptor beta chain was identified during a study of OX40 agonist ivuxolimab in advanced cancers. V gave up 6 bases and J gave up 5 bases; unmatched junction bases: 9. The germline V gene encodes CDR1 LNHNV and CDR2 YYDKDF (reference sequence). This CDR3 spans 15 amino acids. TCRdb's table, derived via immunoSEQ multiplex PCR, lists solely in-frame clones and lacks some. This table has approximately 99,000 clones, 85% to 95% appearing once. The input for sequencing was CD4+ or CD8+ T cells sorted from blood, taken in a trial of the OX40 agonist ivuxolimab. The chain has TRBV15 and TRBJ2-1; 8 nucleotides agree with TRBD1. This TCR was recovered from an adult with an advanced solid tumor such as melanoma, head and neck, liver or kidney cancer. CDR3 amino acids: CATSAPGQENNEQFF. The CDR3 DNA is TGTGCCACCAGTGCCCCGGGACAGGAAAACAATGAGCAGTTCTTC. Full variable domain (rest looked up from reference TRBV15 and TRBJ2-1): DAMVIQNPRYQVTQFGKPVTLSCSQTLNHNVMYWYQQKSSQAPKLLFHYYDKDFNNEADTPDNFQSRRPNTSFCFLDIRSPGLGDTAMYLCATSAPGQENNEQFFGPGTRLTVL.